These 24 T cell receptor beta chains came from one sample sequenced in a study of blood T cells in healthy people across ages. Through a sample-barcoded 5' primer and a J-beta primer mix, a second PCR was run for roughly 7 to 11 cycles. TCRdb independently ran MiXCR on the 5' RACE reads; one entry per CDR3 protein. The table has approximately 1,700,000 distinct CDR3 sequences, roughly two fifths seen once. The sample consisted of blood. The receptors shown here come from a human donor in good health.

This clonotype appeared many times. The chain is built from TRBV7-2 and TRBJ2-3; the D gene is possibly TRBD1 (6 bases). The V and J ends lost 5 bases and 0 bases respectively, with 15 bases between them. In germline, CDR1 is SGHTA, CDR2 FQGNSA. The CDR3 covers 16 residues. The CDR3 nucleotides read TGTGCCAGCAGCCCCCAGGGGCAGCACAGCACAGATACGCAGTATTTT. The encoded protein is CASSPQGQHSTDTQYF.

The chain recombines TRBV6-2 or TRBV6-3 with TRBJ1-2; D is perhaps TRBD1 (5 bases). Germline V CDR1 and CDR2: MNHEY, SVGEGT. The CDR3 contains 15 residues. Trimming left V 2 bases short and J 5 bases short, with 15 bases between. The CDR3 protein is CASSYTPFGAYGYTF. DNA for the CDR3: TGTGCCAGCAGTTACACCCCTTTTGGGGCTTATGGCTACACCTTC.

J is TRBJ1-2 and V is TRBV29-1; the D is unclear. Germline V gene sequence: CDR1 SQVTM, CDR2 ANQGSEA. The CDR3 loop spans 14 amino acids. Deletions cut 4 bases from V and 4 bases from J, with 16 bases between. The CDR3 DNA is TGCAGCGTTGTATGGTCCGGACGCGGCTATGGCTACACCTTC. The encoded protein is CSVVWSGRGYGYTF.

The table lists this clonotype with a few counts. The rearrangement joins TRBV7-2 to TRBJ2-6; no firm D call. Germline lookup yields CDR1 SGHTA and CDR2 FQGNSA. The CDR3 has 16 amino acids. With 6 bases removed from V and 1 base from J, the gap between germline ends came to 13 bases. CDR3 sequence (DNA): TGTGCCAGCAGTCGTATCTCCAATTCTGGGGCCAACGTCCTGACTTTC. As protein: CASSRISNSGANVLTF.

This clonotype appeared a few times. This rearrangement joins TRBV28 to TRBJ2-7; D gene ambiguous. The V gene lost 5 bases and the J gene lost 3 bases, with 11 bases spanning the gap. Germline V CDR1 and CDR2: MDHEN, SYDVKM. The CDR3 runs to 13 residues. As DNA, the CDR3 is TGTGCCAGCAGTCAACCCACATACTACGAGCAGTACTTC. Its protein product is CASSQPTYYEQYF.

This clonotype was detected a few times. This sequence joins TRBV12-3 or TRBV12-4 and TRBJ2-1; D unresolved. CDR3 length equals 14 residues. Trimming left V 3 bases short and J 2 bases short, with 8 bases between. The CDR3 region is CASSFGEAYNEQFF. CDR3 nucleotide sequence: TGTGCCAGCAGTTTTGGTGAGGCCTACAATGAGCAGTTCTTC.

This chain joins TRBV15 and TRBJ2-5, with D perhaps being TRBD1 or TRBD2 (5 bases each). The V gene's germline CDR1 is LNHNV and CDR2 YYDKDF (reference sequence). There are 12 residues in the CDR3. V lost 6 bases and J lost 4, with 9 bases in between. CDR3 protein: CATSGGRETQYF. CDR3 nucleotides: TGTGCCACCAGTGGGGGTCGAGAGACCCAGTACTTC.

The gene calls are TRBV5-1 and TRBJ2-2; 8 bases align to TRBD2. Unmatched junction bases numbered 5, after V lost 0 bases and J lost 1 base. The CDR3 contains 17 residues. Germline CDR1 and CDR2: SGHRS and YFSETQ. The CDR3 bases are TGCGCCAGCAGCTTGGTCCCAACTAGCGGGAACACCGGGGAGCTGTTTTTT. Protein sequence: CASSLVPTSGNTGELFF. The full variable domain, its missing parts supplied by reference TRBV5-1 and TRBJ2-2, is KAGVTQTPRYLIKTRGQQVTLSCSPISGHRSVSWYQQTPGQGLQFLFEYFSETQRNKGNFPGRFSGRQFSNSRSEMNVSTLELGDSALYLCASSLVPTSGNTGELFFGEGSRLTVL.

The CDR3 here is CASKGGPGPNEKLFF. Written as DNA, the CDR3 is TGTGCCAGCAAAGGGGGCCCGGGCCCAAATGAAAAACTGTTTTTT. The J gene is TRBJ1-4, the V gene TRBV12-3 or TRBV12-4; 7 bases are shared with TRBD1. Unmatched junction bases numbered 10, after V lost 7 bases and J lost 5 bases. There are 15 residues in the CDR3.

The chain recombines TRBV5-1 with TRBJ2-3, with 9 nucleotides matching TRBD2. V lost 7 bases to trimming and J lost 3 bases; unmatched junction nucleotides: 12. Germline assignment: CDR1 SGHRS and CDR2 YFSETQ. This CDR3 region has 16 residues. This CDR3 reads CASRPTGTSLTDTQYF. As DNA, the CDR3 is TGCGCCAGCCGCCCCACCGGGACTAGCTTAACAGATACGCAGTATTTT. Filled out from reference TRBV5-1 and TRBJ2-3, the complete variable domain reads KAGVTQTPRYLIKTRGQQVTLSCSPISGHRSVSWYQQTPGQGLQFLFEYFSETQRNKGNFPGRFSGRQFSNSRSEMNVSTLELGDSALYLCASRPTGTSLTDTQYFGPGTRLTVL.

The chain joins TRBV4-3 to TRBJ2-2; TRBD2 agrees at 12 bases. The CDR3 runs to 17 residues. Germline V gene data show CDR1 as LGHNA and CDR2 as YSLEER. The junction had 6 bases not matched to a gene; V was cut back by 0 bases and J by 7 bases. The CDR3 region has the DNA TGCGCCAGCAGCCAAGAGGCTAGCGGGGGGGATAACGGGGAGCTGTTTTTT. Amino acids: CASSQEASGGDNGELFF.

About this clonotype itself: Germline and junction disagree at one end, which may indicate a read error. The DNA for the CDR3 is TGCGCCAACAGCCGGGACAGGGGCACTGAAGCTTTCTTT. Encoded protein: CANSRDRGTEAFF. The rearrangement links TRBV5-1 to TRBJ1-1; TRBD1 matches at 10 bases. The CDR3 is 13 residues long. Germline values: CDR1 SGHRS, CDR2 YFSETQ.

The chain is built from TRBV7-6 and TRBJ1-1, with TRBD1 as a possible D gene (5 bases). The V end was cut by 5 bases, the J end by 1 base, with 11 bases between. Germline V gives CDR1 SGHVS, CDR2 FNYEAQ. The CDR3 covers 14 residues. CDR3 sequence reads: CASSTPGGNTEAFF. CDR3 sequence (DNA): TGTGCCAGCAGCACCCCGGGGGGGAACACTGAAGCTTTCTTT. Full variable domain (remainder filled in from reference TRBV7-6 and TRBJ1-1): GAGVSQSPRYKVTKRGQDVALRCDPISGHVSLYWYRQALGQGPEFLTYFNYEAQQDKSGLPNDRFSAERPEGSISTLTIQRTEQRDSAMYRCASSTPGGNTEAFFGQGTRLTVV.

This clonotype was detected only a few times. A read error is possible here, since a much larger clone lies one base away. J is TRBJ2-5 and V is TRBV12-3 or TRBV12-4, with D possibly being TRBD1 (5 bases). With 2 bases removed from V and 11 bases from J, the gap between germline ends came to 9 bases. The CDR3 spans 11 residues. The CDR3 DNA follows: TGTGCCAGCAGTTTATTAGGGGTGCAGTACTTC. Translated, it gives CASSLLGVQYF.

This rearrangement joins TRBV20-1 to TRBJ2-1; 9 bases fit TRBD2. CDR3 length: 17 amino acids. Germline V gene lookup returns CDR1 DFQATT and CDR2 SNEGSKA (reference sequence). The V and J ends lost 6 bases and 0 bases, in that order; junction bases with no gene match: 12. The DNA of the CDR3 is TGCAGTGCCCTTGTAGTAGCGGGGGCCCGCTCCTACAATGAGCAGTTCTTC. Its translation is CSALVVAGARSYNEQFF.

The J gene is TRBJ1-2, the V gene TRBV4-3; D uncertain. The germline CDR1 and CDR2 sequences are LGHNA and YSLEER. CDR3 length: 15 amino acids. The V end was cut by 2 bases, the J end by 1 base, with 11 bases between. The CDR3 bases are TGCGCCAGCAGCCAACTCTTAGAGGATAACTATGGCTACACCTTC. It is translated as CASSQLLEDNYGYTF.

In its sample, this clonotype was seen many times. The germline gene is not matched at one end of the junction; a read error may be the cause. The chain employs TRBV7-7 and TRBJ2-3; TRBD1 is a possible D gene (5 bases). The CDR3 is 15 residues long. CDR1 and CDR2 from the germline V gene are SSHAT and FNYEAQ (reference sequence). The CDR3 DNA reads as TGTGCTAGCAGCCAGGGCTATGACAGCACAGATACGCAGTATTTT. Translation gives CASSQGYDSTDTQYF.

This clonotype has ten or more counts. The chain carries TRBV7-9 and TRBJ2-4; D unclear. Germline V gene lookup returns CDR1 SEHNR and CDR2 FQNEAQ (reference sequence). The CDR3 length is 16 residues. Deletions cut 1 base from V and 0 bases from J, with 10 bases between. The DNA for the CDR3 is TGTGCCAGCAGCTTAGGGGCAGGCCTAGCCAAAAACATTCAGTACTTC. Translated, it gives CASSLGAGLAKNIQYF.

The V gene is TRBV29-1, the J gene TRBJ2-3, with 9 bases that match TRBD2. In germline, CDR1 is SQVTM, CDR2 ANQGSEA. V lost 4 bases, J lost 0 bases, and 14 bases stayed unmatched. CDR3 length equals 18 residues. CDR3 region: CSVARGGVSSSSTDTQYF. In DNA form, the CDR3 reads TGCAGCGTTGCTCGCGGGGGGGTATCTAGTTCTAGCACAGATACGCAGTATTTT.

This clonotype was counted once. This sequence may be a read error, since a much larger clone differs from it by one base. The rearrangement joins TRBV29-1 to TRBJ1-2, with D unclear. V gave up 0 bases and J gave up 12 bases, with 20 bases separating them. The CDR3 spans 14 residues. The germline gives CDR1 SQVTM, CDR2 ANQGSEA. The CDR3: CSVEEVSGCYGDTF. In DNA, the CDR3 is TGCAGCGTTGAAGAAGTCAGCGGATGCTATGGTGACACCTTC.

The chain is built from TRBV5-4 and TRBJ1-1, with 10 bases aligning to TRBD1. With V trimmed by 4 bases and J by 7 bases, 7 bases remained unmatched. The CDR3 length is 14 residues. Per the germline V gene, CDR1 is SGHNT and CDR2 is YYREEE (reference sequence). The CDR3 here is CASSKDRGDGEAFF. For the CDR3, the DNA is TGTGCCAGCAGCAAGGACAGGGGGGATGGTGAAGCTTTCTTT.

This clonotype was counted a single time. The chain has TRBV6-5 and TRBJ2-1, with TRBD1 identical over 12 bases. V shed 11 bases and J 8 bases; nucleotides not matched to a gene: 16. Germline CDR1 reads MNHEY; CDR2 reads SVGAGI. The CDR3 loop spans 16 amino acids. CDR3 amino acids: CAGKMLGTGGADEQFF. The CDR3 DNA follows: TGTGCCGGCAAGATGCTGGGGACAGGGGGCGCAGATGAGCAGTTCTTC.

This clonotype has at least ten counts. The CDR3 loop reads CASSGTGSSSITF. The DNA of the CDR3 is TGTGCCAGCAGCGGGACAGGGAGCTCCTCTATCACCTTC. V is TRBV2 and J is TRBJ1-2, with 9 bases aligning to TRBD1. V trimming: 6 bases; J trimming: 13 bases; junction bases outside the gene matches: 12. The CDR3 extends over 13 amino acids. The germline gives CDR1 SNHLY, CDR2 FYNNEI.

In regard to this clonotype: A read error may account for a junction end that differs from germline. The genes are TRBV4-3 and TRBJ2-1, with D unresolved. CDR1 is LGHNA, CDR2 YSLEER, per germline. The CDR3 is 13 residues long. The CDR3 sequence is CASSQGLHGERFF. The DNA for the CDR3 is TGCGCCAGCAGCCAAGGACTCCACGGCGAGCGGTTCTTC.